This record concerns one TCR beta chain sequence. As handled by the study authors: Nucleated cell number was recorded as an estimate derived from reference gene primer amplification. Measured with immunoSEQ multiplex PCR; TCRdb has only the in-frame clones, and not every one. The DNA gave D and trimming, while V, J and clone size come from that table. The sample has about 90,000 clones, around 86% seen once; the top ten hold about 3.2%. The CDR3 covers 18 residues. Germline CDR1 is MNHEY and CDR2 is SMNVEV (reference sequence). The ends lost 3 bases at V and 7 bases at J; junction bases unmatched: 15. The data were obtained in a study of blood T cell repertoires in COVID-19.

The chain is built from TRBV27 and TRBJ2-1, with 10 bases identical to TRBD2. The receptor comes from a woman in her seventies with acute or convalescent COVID-19. The specimen was peripheral blood. The CDR3: CASSFRAGGHGSQNEQFF. Here the CDR3 DNA reads TGTGCCAGCAGTTTTCGAGCGGGAGGGCACGGGAGTCAGAATGAGCAGTTCTTC.